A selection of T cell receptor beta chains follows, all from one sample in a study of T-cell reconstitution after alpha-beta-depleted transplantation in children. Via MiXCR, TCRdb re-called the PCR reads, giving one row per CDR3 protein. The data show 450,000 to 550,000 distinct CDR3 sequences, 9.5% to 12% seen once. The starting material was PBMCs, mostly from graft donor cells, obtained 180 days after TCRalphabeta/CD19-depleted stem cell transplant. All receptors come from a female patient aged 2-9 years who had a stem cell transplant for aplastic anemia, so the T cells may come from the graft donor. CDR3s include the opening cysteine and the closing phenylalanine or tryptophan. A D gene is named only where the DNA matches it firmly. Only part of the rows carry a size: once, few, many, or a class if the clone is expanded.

TGTGCCAGCAGCTTAGATTCAGGGAGGCCCACCTTC,CASSLDSGRPTF,TRBV7-9,-,-,TRBJ1-2
TGTGCCAGCATTCCCAGCGGGAGCTCCTACAATGAGCAGTTCTTC,CASIPSGSSYNEQFF,TRBV7-9,TRBD2,few,TRBJ2-1
TGTGCCAGCAGTCGCCGACAGGAGCCTTCGGCCCAGTACTTC,CASSRRQEPSAQYF,TRBV6-2/TRBV6-3,-,few,TRBJ2-5
TGTGCCAGCAGTGAATATCTAGGACAGGGGTTGTTATCCCCTATCAATGAGCAGTTCTTC,CASSEYLGQGLLSPINEQFF,TRBV25-1,TRBD1,-,TRBJ2-1
TGTGCCAGCAGCCGGGAGAATGAGCAGTTCTTC,CASSRENEQFF,TRBV9,-,few,TRBJ2-1
TGCGCCAGCAGAATCGGCGGGACAGGGCTCACAGATACGCAGTATTTT,CASRIGGTGLTDTQYF,TRBV5-1,TRBD1,few,TRBJ2-3
TGTGCCAGCAGTTTGGGACAGACTACCGGGGAGCTGTTTTTT,CASSLGQTTGELFF,TRBV27,TRBD1,many,TRBJ2-2
TGTGCCAGCAGTTATCCCAGGGGCTGGAACACCGGGGAGCTGTTTTTT,CASSYPRGWNTGELFF,TRBV28,-,-,TRBJ2-2
TGTGCCAGCAGGGGGACTAGCACAGATACGCAGTATTTT,CASRGTSTDTQYF,TRBV6-1,-,many,TRBJ2-3
TGTGCCAGCAGCTCGGAGGTAGCAGCCAATGAGCAGTTCTTC,CASSSEVAANEQFF,TRBV7-9,-,many,TRBJ2-1
TGTGCCAGCTCACTACGGACAGCCAGCAATCAGCCCCAGCATTTT,CASSLRTASNQPQHF,TRBV18,-,many,TRBJ1-5
TGTGCCATCAGTGAGCCGCGGACTAGCGGGAGGGACCTAGCCAAAAACATTCAGTACTTC,CAISEPRTSGRDLAKNIQYF,TRBV10-3,TRBD2,few,TRBJ2-4
TGTGCCAGCAGTTTATTCAGGGGGAACACTGAAGCTTTCTTT,CASSLFRGNTEAFF,TRBV27,-,many,TRBJ1-1
TGCAGTGCTCATCCAGGGATAGGCTATGGCTACACCTTC,CSAHPGIGYGYTF,TRBV20-1,-,-,TRBJ1-2
TGTGCCAGCAGTGAATGGGATGAGCAGTTCTTC,CASSEWDEQFF,TRBV25-1,-,few,TRBJ2-1
TGTGCCAGCAGTTACTTTAGCAGGGGGACCGCAGATACGCAGTATTTT,CASSYFSRGTADTQYF,TRBV6-2/TRBV6-3,TRBD1,few,TRBJ2-3
TGTGCCAGCAGCTTAGCGAGAGGTGGAAACACCATATATTTT,CASSLARGGNTIYF,TRBV11-3,-,-,TRBJ1-3
TGTGCCAGCAGCCTTGTCGGACAGGGACCCTACCTGTATGGCTACACCTTC,CASSLVGQGPYLYGYTF,TRBV28,TRBD1,-,TRBJ1-2
TGTGCCAGCAGTCCTGGGGGGTTACAAGAGACCCAGTACTTC,CASSPGGLQETQYF,TRBV7-9,-,few,TRBJ2-5
TGTGCCAGCAGCGGCGGGGCAGGGCAGGTGATTGAGTTCTTC,CASSGGAGQVIEFF,TRBV7-9,-,many,TRBJ2-1
TGTGCCAGCAGTTCCCCCGGGACCTCGAACACCGGGGAGCTGTTTTTT,CASSSPGTSNTGELFF,TRBV12-3/TRBV12-4,-,-,TRBJ2-2
TGTGCCAGCAGCTTAGAATGGTCCAGTCTTAACTATGGCTACACCTTC,CASSLEWSSLNYGYTF,TRBV7-2,-,-,TRBJ1-2
TGTGCCAGCAGCCAAGACGGGACCAGTTCTCGTGAGCAGTTCTTC,CASSQDGTSSREQFF,TRBV3-1,-,-,TRBJ2-1
TGCAGTGCTGGCCCTCTACGGGACGGAGTCTACGAGCAGTACTTC,CSAGPLRDGVYEQYF,TRBV20-1,-,many,TRBJ2-7
TGTGCCAGCAGCTCCAGGACAGAGAACACCGGGGAGCTGTTTTTT,CASSSRTENTGELFF,TRBV7-9,-,few,TRBJ2-2
TGTGCCAGCAGTTTAAGGGCTAGCAGCGCAGATACGCAGTATTTT,CASSLRASSADTQYF,TRBV27,-,few,TRBJ2-3
TGCGCCAGCAGCCAAGATATGCAGGTAGGGGAGACCCAGTACTTC,CASSQDMQVGETQYF,TRBV4-3,-,many,TRBJ2-5
TGTGCCAGCTCTCAACCGGGACTAGCGGGAGCCAATGAGCAGTTCTTC,CASSQPGLAGANEQFF,TRBV18,TRBD2,-,TRBJ2-1
TGCGCCAGCAGCTCTGGGACAGCCAAAGAGACCCAGTACTTC,CASSSGTAKETQYF,TRBV5-1,TRBD1,-,TRBJ2-5
TGTGCCAGCAGCCCATACGAGATTGGGGGCGCAGTTTTCCTTACCTACAATACGCAGTATTTT,CASSPYEIGGAVFLTYNTQYF,TRBV11-2,-,few,TRBJ2-3
TGTGCCACCACAGTACCAGGTCAGCCCCAGCATTTT,CATTVPGQPQHF,TRBV28,-,-,TRBJ1-5
TGCGCCAGCAGCCCACGGGCTAGCGTGTACAATGAGCAGTTCTTC,CASSPRASVYNEQFF,TRBV4-3,-,-,TRBJ2-1
TGTGCCAGCAGCGCCCGAGCGCAAAGCTCCTACAATGAGCAGTTCTTC,CASSARAQSSYNEQFF,TRBV7-2,-,-,TRBJ2-1
TGTGCCAGCAGCTTTGGACTAGCGGGAGCCCAAGGGTTCTTC,CASSFGLAGAQGFF,TRBV7-2,TRBD2,many,TRBJ2-1
TGCGCCAGCAGGGCACCCTCCCAGACCCAGTACTTC,CASRAPSQTQYF,TRBV5-1,-,-,TRBJ2-5
TGTGCCAGCACCTACGGGACAGGTCGACCTTATAGCAATCAGCCCCAGCATTTT,CASTYGTGRPYSNQPQHF,TRBV6-2/TRBV6-3,TRBD1,-,TRBJ1-5
TGTGCCAGCAGCGGGACGGTTATGAACACTGAAGCTTTCTTT,CASSGTVMNTEAFF,TRBV7-2,-,few,TRBJ1-1
TGTGCCATCTCAGATCAGTCGGGGCAGGAGACCCAGTACTTC,CAISDQSGQETQYF,TRBV10-3,-,few,TRBJ2-5
TGTGCCAGCAGCGAATTACGGGAGGGCGATGAGCAGTTCTTC,CASSELREGDEQFF,TRBV9,TRBD2,-,TRBJ2-1
TGCAGTGCTAGAGCGATTAAGACAGTGAACACTGAAGCTTTCTTT,CSARAIKTVNTEAFF,TRBV20-1,-,few,TRBJ1-1
TGTGCCAGCAGCTCACGGACTAGCGGGAGTGTTTCCTACGAGCAGTACTTC,CASSSRTSGSVSYEQYF,TRBV7-2,TRBD2,-,TRBJ2-7
TGCAGCGTTTCTAGGGTTTCCTACAATGAGCAGTTCTTC,CSVSRVSYNEQFF,TRBV29-1,-,many,TRBJ2-1
TGTGCCAGCAGGCCCACGGGAAAGGCGGGTGAGCAGTTCTTC,CASRPTGKAGEQFF,TRBV6-2/TRBV6-3,-,-,TRBJ2-1
TGTGCCAGCACCGTACTAGCGGACAATGAGCAGTTCTTC,CASTVLADNEQFF,TRBV28,TRBD2,-,TRBJ2-1